This TCR beta chain was retrieved from a study of identical twins. TCRdb analysed the 5' RACE reads with MiXCR anew, one entry per CDR3 protein. Of approximately 620,000 distinct CDR3 sequences listed, approximately 9% are singletons. Study-wide results and limits: Insertions were reduced in abundant cord blood beta clonotypes but not in memory repertoires.

CDR3 length: 14 residues. Trimming cost V 1 base and J 4 bases; bases outside gene matches: 4. Germline assignment: CDR1 MNHEY and CDR2 SVGEGT. Of note for this clonotype: Its antigen remains unknown.

The same data also contributed to another study, on yellow fever vaccine responses in identical twins.

The sequence was obtained from a young woman in good health. The sequenced sample consisted of PBMCs. The V call is TRBV6-2 or TRBV6-3, the J call TRBJ2-7; TRBD2 matches at 7 bases. The CDR3 DNA reads TGTGCCAGCAGTTACTTCGGCGGGAGTTACGAGCAGTACTTC. Its protein is CASSYFGGSYEQYF.